These T cell receptor beta chains were read from a single sample in a study of cytomegalovirus exposure and HLA in healthy donors. Generated by immunoSEQ multiplex PCR, the TCRdb table keeps only in-frame clones and is missing some. The repertoire holds 200,000 or so clones, with over 70% as singletons. Sequenced input: PBMCs. The receptors originated from a woman aged 18-29 years in good health and CMV-seropositive. CDR3s include the opening cysteine and the closing phenylalanine or tryptophan. Each record gives: V gene, J gene, D gene, clone size, CDR3 protein, CDR3 DNA. D genes are given only for firm matches. Size values are once, few and many counts, or a class for expanded clones, and some rows have none.

v_gene: TRBV30; j_gene: TRBJ1-5; d_gene: TRBD1; abundance: -; CDR3aa: CAWKSSGGAHQPQHF; CDR3nt: TGTGCCTGGAAATCTTCAGGGGGCGCCCATCAGCCCCAGCATTTT
v_gene: TRBV10-3; j_gene: TRBJ1-1; d_gene: TRBD1; abundance: -; CDR3aa: CAISDRGLTEAFF; CDR3nt: TGTGCCATCAGCGACAGGGGGCTAACTGAAGCTTTCTTT
v_gene: TRBV4-1; j_gene: TRBJ2-3; d_gene: TRBD2; abundance: -; CDR3aa: CASSPAGGRTDTQYF; CDR3nt: TGCGCCAGCAGCCCAGCGGGGGGGAGGACAGATACGCAGTATTTT
v_gene: TRBV11-2; j_gene: TRBJ2-1; d_gene: TRBD2; abundance: -; CDR3aa: CASSLTSGGNNEQFF; CDR3nt: TGTGCCAGCAGCCTAACTAGCGGGGGGAATAATGAGCAGTTCTTC
v_gene: TRBV28; j_gene: TRBJ1-1; d_gene: -; abundance: -; CDR3aa: CASSSGDTEAFF; CDR3nt: TGTGCCAGTTCTTCAGGGGACACTGAAGCTTTCTTT
v_gene: TRBV27; j_gene: TRBJ1-6; d_gene: -; abundance: -; CDR3aa: CASSLRGGGSPLHF; CDR3nt: TGTGCCAGCAGCCTAAGGGGAGGGGGTTCACCCCTCCACTTT
v_gene: TRBV4-1; j_gene: TRBJ2-7; d_gene: TRBD2; abundance: -; CDR3aa: CASSHQILADERYEQYF; CDR3nt: TGCGCCAGCAGCCACCAAATACTAGCGGACGAAAGGTACGAGCAGTACTTC
v_gene: TRBV15; j_gene: TRBJ2-2; d_gene: TRBD1; abundance: -; CDR3aa: CATAARGPDTGELFF; CDR3nt: TGTGCCACCGCCGCAAGGGGGCCCGACACCGGGGAGCTGTTTTTT
v_gene: TRBV9; j_gene: TRBJ2-2; d_gene: TRBD2; abundance: -; CDR3aa: CASSVGTSGGQRTGELFF; CDR3nt: TGTGCCAGCAGCGTGGGGACTAGCGGGGGGCAAAGGACCGGGGAGCTGTTTTTT
v_gene: TRBV5-5; j_gene: TRBJ1-1; d_gene: -; abundance: -; CDR3aa: CASSPWYRGSNTEAFF; CDR3nt: TGTGCCAGCAGCCCTTGGTATCGGGGGTCGAACACTGAAGCTTTCTTT
v_gene: TRBV5-1; j_gene: TRBJ2-5; d_gene: TRBD2; abundance: once; CDR3aa: CASSSGLAGVQETQYF; CDR3nt: TGCGCCAGCAGCTCGGGACTAGCGGGGGTTCAAGAGACCCAGTACTTC
v_gene: TRBV11-3; j_gene: TRBJ2-3; d_gene: TRBD2; abundance: -; CDR3aa: CASSLAGGSTDTQYF; CDR3nt: TGTGCCAGCAGCTTGGCGGGGGGGAGCACAGATACGCAGTATTTT
v_gene: TRBV5-4; j_gene: TRBJ1-2; d_gene: TRBD1; abundance: -; CDR3aa: CASSLWAGQGYGYTF; CDR3nt: TGTGCCAGCAGCTTGTGGGCCGGACAGGGATATGGCTACACCTTC
v_gene: TRBV7-9; j_gene: TRBJ1-2; d_gene: TRBD1; abundance: -; CDR3aa: CASSPRDREDGYTF; CDR3nt: TGTGCCAGCAGCCCTAGGGACAGGGAGGATGGCTACACCTTC
v_gene: TRBV7-9; j_gene: TRBJ1-2; d_gene: -; abundance: few; CDR3aa: CASSFGVRRDGYTF; CDR3nt: TGTGCCAGCAGCTTCGGGGTGAGGAGGGATGGCTACACCTTC
v_gene: TRBV10-1; j_gene: TRBJ2-6; d_gene: -; abundance: -; CDR3aa: CASPLDRLSSGANVLTF; CDR3nt: TGCGCCAGCCCCTTGGACAGACTCAGCTCTGGGGCCAACGTCCTGACTTTC
v_gene: TRBV18; j_gene: TRBJ1-5; d_gene: -; abundance: -; CDR3aa: CASSPGGNSNQPQHF; CDR3nt: TGTGCCAGCTCACCAGGGGGGAATAGCAATCAGCCCCAGCATTTT